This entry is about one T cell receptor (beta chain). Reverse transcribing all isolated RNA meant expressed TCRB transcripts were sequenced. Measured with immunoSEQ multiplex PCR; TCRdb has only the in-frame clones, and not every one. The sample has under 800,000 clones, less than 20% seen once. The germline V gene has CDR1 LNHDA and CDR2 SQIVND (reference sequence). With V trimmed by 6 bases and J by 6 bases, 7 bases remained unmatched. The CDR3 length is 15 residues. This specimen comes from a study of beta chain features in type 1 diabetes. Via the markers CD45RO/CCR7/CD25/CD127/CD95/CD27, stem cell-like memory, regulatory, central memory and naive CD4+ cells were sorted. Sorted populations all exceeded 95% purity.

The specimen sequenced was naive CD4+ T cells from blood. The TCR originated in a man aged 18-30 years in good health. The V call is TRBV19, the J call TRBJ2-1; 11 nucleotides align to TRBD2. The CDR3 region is CASRRIAGGLNEQFF. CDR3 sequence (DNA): TGTGCCAGTAGGCGAATAGCGGGAGGGCTCAATGAGCAGTTCTTC.